This is a list of T cell receptor beta chains from one sample in a study of blood T cell repertoires in COVID-19. Profiled with immunoSEQ multiplex PCR; TCRdb holds only in-frame clones, not every one. The sample has around 140,000 clones, about 83% seen once; the top ten hold roughly 1.5%. Sequencing input: peripheral blood. These receptors came from a human donor in a cohort sampled during active COVID-19. CDR3s include the opening cysteine and the closing phenylalanine or tryptophan. The D gene is left open where the match is weak. Rows may omit the clone size; those that give it use once, few, many or a size class.

abundance	d_gene	v_gene	j_gene	CDR3aa	CDR3nt
few	TRBD1	TRBV4-1	TRBJ1-1	CASSPGGTEAFF	TGCGCCAGCAGCCCAGGGGGAACTGAAGCTTTCTTT
-	-	TRBV29-1	TRBJ2-1	CSVGGASGVYEQFF	TGCAGCGTTGGGGGGGCTAGCGGAGTATATGAGCAGTTCTTC
-	-	TRBV6-6	TRBJ2-7	CASSYSSGSYEQYF	TGTGCCAGCAGTTACTCGTCGGGATCCTACGAGCAGTACTTC
few	-	TRBV19	TRBJ1-1	CASSRVSRTEAFF	TGTGCCAGTAGTCGGGTCTCCCGGACTGAAGCTTTCTTT
-	-	TRBV5-1	TRBJ2-7	CASSLRSGPDEQYF	TGCGCCAGCAGCTTGAGAAGCGGGCCCGACGAGCAGTACTTC
once	-	TRBV20-1	TRBJ2-1	CSATRNNEQFF	TGCAGTGCTACTAGAAACAATGAGCAGTTCTTC
-	-	TRBV6-1	TRBJ2-1	CASSEDLSRNEQFF	TGTGCCAGCAGTGAAGACCTATCTAGAAATGAGCAGTTCTTC
-	TRBD2	TRBV5-1	TRBJ2-1	CASSPEGLADNEQFF	TGCGCCAGCAGCCCGGAGGGACTAGCGGACAATGAGCAGTTCTTC
-	-	TRBV12-3/TRBV12-4	TRBJ1-2	CASSQGYGYTF	TGTGCCAGCAGTCAGGGATATGGCTACACCTTC
-	-	TRBV5-1	TRBJ2-1	CASTPRSASNNEQFF	TGCGCCAGCACTCCCAGGTCGGCTAGCAACAATGAGCAGTTCTTC
-	-	TRBV7-2	TRBJ1-4	CASSPNGGGEKLFF	TGTGCCAGCAGCCCTAATGGAGGTGGTGAAAAACTGTTTTTT
-	-	TRBV18	TRBJ2-5	CASSPAASWETQYF	TGTGCCAGCTCACCAGCGGCTTCCTGGGAGACCCAGTACTTC
few	-	TRBV25-1	TRBJ2-1	CASSGRLQNEQFF	TGTGCCAGCAGTGGCAGACTACAGAATGAGCAGTTCTTC
-	-	TRBV7-3	TRBJ2-1	CASSRSSSSYNEQFF	TGTGCCAGCAGCAGGTCGTCTAGCTCCTACAATGAGCAGTTCTTC
-	-	TRBV27	TRBJ1-2	CASSGSVRPGGYTF	TGTGCCAGCAGTGGGTCGGTGAGGCCGGGGGGCTACACCTTC
-	-	TRBV28	TRBJ1-6	CATPGGGYGSPLHF	TGTGCCACTCCGGGGGGGGGCTATGGGTCACCCCTCCACTTT
-	TRBD1	TRBV2	TRBJ2-7	CASSGDRGTYEQYF	TGTGCCAGCAGTGGGGACAGGGGTACTTACGAGCAGTACTTC
-	-	TRBV7-3	TRBJ2-1	CASSRGGSYNEQFF	TGTGCCAGCAGCCGAGGAGGTTCCTACAATGAGCAGTTCTTC
-	-	TRBV23-1	TRBJ1-2	CASSQPDRGYGYTF	TGCGCCAGCAGTCAACCGGACAGAGGCTATGGCTACACCTTC
-	-	TRBV10-3	TRBJ2-7	CAISEGTEQYF	TGTGCCATCAGTGAGGGGACAGAGCAGTACTTC
-	TRBD1	TRBV4-2	TRBJ2-7	CASSQAFRGQTYEQYF	TGTGCCAGCAGCCAAGCATTTCGGGGACAGACCTACGAGCAGTACTTC
-	-	TRBV21-1	TRBJ1-5	CASSPSGPANQPQHF	TGTGCCAGCAGCCCGAGCGGGCCAGCCAATCAGCCCCAGCATTTT
-	-	TRBV30	TRBJ1-1	CAWSVGGGEAFF	TGTGCCTGGAGTGTGGGGGGGGGTGAAGCTTTCTTT
-	-	TRBV6-4	TRBJ1-2	CASSDSSGYGYTF	TGTGCCAGCAGTGACTCTTCAGGGTACGGCTACACCTTC
-	-	TRBV5-6	TRBJ1-4	CASSPVGRETEKLFF	TGTGCCAGCAGCCCGGTAGGACGGGAGACGGAAAAACTGTTTTTT
-	TRBD1	TRBV7-2	TRBJ2-5	CASSLGDRAEETQYF	TGTGCCAGCAGCTTAGGGGACAGGGCTGAAGAGACCCAGTACTTC
-	-	TRBV30	TRBJ1-3	CAWTTISGNTIYF	TGTGCCTGGACTACTATCTCTGGAAACACCATATATTTT
-	TRBD2	TRBV19	TRBJ2-5	CASSLGVAGGPGETQYF	TGTGCCAGTAGTCTTGGAGTAGCGGGAGGGCCGGGGGAGACCCAGTACTTC
-	-	TRBV3-1/TRBV3-2	TRBJ2-5	CASSLRRETQYF	TGTGCCAGCAGTCTCCGGAGAGAGACCCAGTACTTC
-	TRBD2	TRBV11-3	TRBJ2-1	CASSLSGRAYNEQFF	TGTGCCAGCAGCTTAAGCGGGAGGGCCTACAATGAGCAGTTCTTC
once	-	TRBV21-1	TRBJ2-5	CASSKQAGDIEETQYF	TGTGCCAGCAGCAAACAGGCAGGGGATATAGAAGAGACCCAGTACTTC
-	-	TRBV27	TRBJ2-3	CASSFNGRRDTQYF	TGTGCCAGCAGTTTTAACGGTCGGCGGGATACGCAGTATTTT
-	-	TRBV7-3	TRBJ2-3	CASSLQGFKEDTQYF	TGTGCCAGCAGCTTACAGGGGTTTAAGGAAGATACGCAGTATTTT
-	-	TRBV4-1	TRBJ2-3	CASSPGSLQPTGEGGTDTQYF	TGCGCCAGCAGCCCAGGATCGTTGCAGCCGACAGGAGAGGGAGGCACAGATACGCAGTATTTT
-	TRBD1	TRBV5-1	TRBJ1-4	CASSLGTGAEKLFF	TGCGCCAGCAGCTTGGGGACAGGCGCCGAAAAACTGTTTTTT
-	TRBD1	TRBV10-3	TRBJ1-1	CAISGGQGALGTEAFF	TGTGCCATCAGTGGAGGACAGGGGGCATTGGGGACTGAAGCTTTCTTT
-	-	TRBV9	TRBJ2-3	CASSVGEGETTDTQYF	TGTGCCAGCAGCGTAGGTGAGGGAGAGACGACAGATACGCAGTATTTT
-	TRBD2	TRBV19	TRBJ2-5	CASSTGLARGQETQYF	TGTGCCAGTAGTACGGGACTAGCGAGGGGGCAAGAGACCCAGTACTTC
-	TRBD1	TRBV15	TRBJ1-4	CATSRDGTANEKLFF	TGTGCCACCAGCAGAGATGGGACAGCTAATGAAAAACTGTTTTTT
once	-	TRBV2	TRBJ1-1	CASSEGHSGRGAFF	TGTGCCAGCAGTGAAGGTCACTCCGGCCGGGGAGCTTTCTTT
-	-	TRBV9	TRBJ2-1	CASSPRQSDEQFF	TGTGCCAGCAGCCCCCGACAGTCGGATGAGCAGTTCTTC
-	TRBD2	TRBV7-2	TRBJ2-7	CASSPPVGLAGMYEQYF	TGTGCCAGCAGCCCACCGGTGGGACTAGCGGGTATGTACGAGCAGTACTTC
-	TRBD2	TRBV5-1	TRBJ2-7	CASSLGGTSAHEQYF	TGCGCCAGCAGCTTGGGAGGGACTAGCGCCCACGAGCAGTACTTC
-	-	TRBV6-1	TRBJ2-3	CASSEDEGRGTDTQYF	TGTGCCAGCAGTGAAGATGAGGGCCGGGGCACAGATACGCAGTATTTT
-	-	TRBV9	TRBJ1-4	CASSARASGPEKLFF	TGTGCCAGCAGCGCCCGGGCCTCAGGGCCCGAGAAACTGTTTTTT
once	TRBD1	TRBV27	TRBJ2-3	CASSTPGQATDTQYF	TGTGCCAGCAGTACCCCGGGACAGGCCACAGATACGCAGTATTTT
-	-	TRBV10-3	TRBJ1-2	CAISASTKNYGYTF	TGTGCCATCAGTGCAAGTACAAAAAACTATGGCTACACCTTC
-	-	TRBV19	TRBJ1-6	CASSAGVLNSPLHF	TGTGCCAGTAGCGCCGGGGTATTAAATTCACCCCTCCACTTT
-	TRBD1	TRBV27	TRBJ1-2	CASSYGTAYGYTF	TGTGCCAGCAGCTACGGGACAGCCTATGGCTACACCTTC